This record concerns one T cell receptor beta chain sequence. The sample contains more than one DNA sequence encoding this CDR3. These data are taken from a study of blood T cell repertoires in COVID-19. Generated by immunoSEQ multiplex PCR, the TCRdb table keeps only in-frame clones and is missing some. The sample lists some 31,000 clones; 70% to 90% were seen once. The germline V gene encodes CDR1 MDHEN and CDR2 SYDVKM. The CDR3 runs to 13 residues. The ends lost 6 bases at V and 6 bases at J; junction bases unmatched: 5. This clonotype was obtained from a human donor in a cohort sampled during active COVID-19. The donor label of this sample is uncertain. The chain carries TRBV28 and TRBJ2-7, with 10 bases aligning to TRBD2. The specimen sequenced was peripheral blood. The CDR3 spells CASRLAGVSEQYF. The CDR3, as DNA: TGTGCCAGCAGGCTAGCGGGAGTAAGCGAGCAGTACTTC.